The 20 T cell receptor beta chains below were found in one sample sequenced in a study of sequential checkpoint blockade in melanoma. Described treatment: randomized to nivolumab then ipilimumab (arm A) or the reverse (arm B). Sequencing used immunoSEQ multiplex PCR; TCRdb keeps in-frame clones, though not all of them. The sample has 15,000 to 20,000 clones; about two thirds are singletons. The sequences come from CD8+ T cells sorted from blood (inferred from file names), collected from a patient given nivolumab and ipilimumab in sequence. The receptor set was obtained from a human donor with melanoma.

The DNA of the CDR3 is TGTGCCAGCAGTGTTAGTCGCGAGCAGTACTTC. It translates to CASSVSREQYF. V usage is TRBV2 and J usage is TRBJ2-5; D is unclear. The DNA matches TRBJ2-7 better at its end, which makes the J call doubtful. The CDR3 has 11 amino acids. The germline V gene encodes CDR1 SNHLY and CDR2 FYNNEI.

This chain links TRBV9 with TRBJ1-2; D gene uncertain. There are 15 residues in the CDR3. V lost 3 bases, J lost 4 bases, and 16 bases lay in between. CDR1 and CDR2 (germline): SGDLS, YYNGEE. The CDR3 DNA is TGTGCCAGCAGCGCGGGTCCCCTGACTACCTATGGCTACACCTTC. It specifies CASSAGPLTTYGYTF.

This clone turned up a few times. The chain employs TRBV4-2 and TRBJ1-2; TRBD1 matches at 7 bases. The length of the CDR3 is 15 residues. Germline V gene lookup returns CDR1 LGHNA and CDR2 YNFKEQ. The trim removed 0 bases at V and 4 bases at J, leaving 5 bases unmatched. The CDR3 spells CASSQERGGGYGYTF. The CDR3 nucleotides read TGTGCCAGCAGCCAAGAACGAGGGGGCGGCTATGGCTACACCTTC.

The CDR3 reads CASSWLVAGERDTQYF. CDR3 DNA: TGCGCCAGCAGCTGGCTTGTAGCGGGGGAGCGAGATACGCAGTATTTT. V is TRBV5-1 and J is TRBJ2-3; 9 nucleotides align to TRBD2. Germline CDR1 is SGHRS and CDR2 is YFSETQ. The V gene end was trimmed by 3 bases and the J gene end by 5 bases; junction bases not matched to a gene: 10. The CDR3 has 16 amino acids.

This sequence joins TRBV5-6 and TRBJ2-7, with unresolved D. V was pared by 1 base and J by 3 bases, with 5 bases between. This CDR3 has 12 residues. Germline values: CDR1 SGHDT, CDR2 YYEEEE. In DNA, the CDR3 is TGTGCCAGCAGCTTGTGGAGCTACGAGCAGTACTTC. Translating gives CASSLWSYEQYF.

To note about this clone: Germline and junction disagree at one end, which may indicate a read error. V and J are TRBV5-3 and TRBJ2-5; the D call may be TRBD1 or TRBD2 (7 bases each). TRBV5-3 falls under the ORF class, with uncertain function. The CDR3 totals 11 residues. Written as DNA, the CDR3 is TGTGCCAGCAGCTTGGGAGGGGGCCTCCACTTC. The encoded protein is CASSLGGGLHF.

Only one count was recorded for this clone. This rearrangement joins TRBV9 to TRBJ1-1, with D perhaps matching TRBD1 (6 bases). CDR1 SGDLS and CDR2 YYNGEE come from the germline V gene. V was pared by 3 bases and J by 4 bases, with 16 bases between. The CDR3 contains 15 residues. CDR3 sequence reads: CASSGGPRGSTEAFF. The CDR3 nucleotides read TGTGCCAGCAGCGGGGGGCCGCGAGGGAGCACTGAAGCTTTCTTT.

The rearrangement links TRBV6-4 to TRBJ2-3; D not resolved. CDR1 is MRHNA, CDR2 SNTAGT, per germline. This CDR3 has 15 amino acids. V dropped 0 bases and J dropped 2 bases, with 9 bases sitting between them. The DNA of the CDR3 is TGTGCCAGCAGTGACTCTGGCATACCCACAGATACGCAGTATTTT. Amino acid sequence: CASSDSGIPTDTQYF.

In its sample, this clone was seen a few times. The rearrangement links TRBV27 to TRBJ2-4; the match to TRBD1 covers 7 bases. The CDR3 is 12 amino acids. Germline CDR1 MNHEY, CDR2 SMNVEV (reference sequence). Trimming removed 6 bases from V and 7 bases from J; junction bases left unmatched: 3. CDR3 in DNA: TGTGCCAGCAGGACAGGGATGAACATTCAGTACTTC. It yields the protein CASRTGMNIQYF.

This clone was seen a handful of times. The CDR3 DNA reads TGTGCCAGCAGCCAAGATCTGAGCGATAGACCCTACGAGCAGTACTTC. Its translation: CASSQDLSDRPYEQYF. This chain uses TRBV4-2 with TRBJ2-7, with unresolved D. The CDR3 runs 16 residues. V lost 0 bases and J lost 2, with 14 bases in between. Germline V CDR1 and CDR2: LGHNA, YNFKEQ.

The V gene is TRBV12-5, the J gene TRBJ2-1, with TRBD1 matching 11 bases. Germline V gives CDR1 LGHNT, CDR2 FRNRAP. With V trimmed by 6 bases and J by 8 bases, 6 bases remained unmatched. This CDR3 region has 14 residues. The CDR3: CASGRTGGYDEQFF. CDR3 nucleotides: TGTGCTAGTGGCCGGACAGGGGGCTATGATGAGCAGTTCTTC. Full variable domain (missing parts from reference TRBV12-5 and TRBJ2-1): DARVTQTPRHKVTEMGQEVTMRCQPILGHNTVFWYRQTMMQGLELLAYFRNRAPLDDSGMPKDRFSAEMPDATLATLKIQPSEPRDSAVYFCASGRTGGYDEQFFGPGTRLTVL.

This sequence joins TRBV5-6 and TRBJ2-3; TRBD1 is a possible D gene (5 bases). The V end was cut by 2 bases, the J end by 5 bases, with 6 bases between. This CDR3 contains 12 residues. Per germline, CDR1 SGHDT and CDR2 YYEEEE. CDR3 DNA sequence: TGTGCCAGCAGCTTAACAGGAGATACGCAGTATTTT. It translates to CASSLTGDTQYF.

This clone appeared a single time. This sequence joins TRBV25-1 and TRBJ1-2; D might be TRBD1 (5 bases). Trimming removed 6 bases at V and 6 bases at J, with 20 bases between. Germline CDR1 and CDR2: MGHDK and SYGVNS. CDR3 length: 15 residues. The CDR3 protein is CASREGLAPADGYTF. DNA for the CDR3: TGTGCCAGCAGGGAGGGGTTAGCACCCGCGGATGGCTACACCTTC.

This clone was counted between two and nine times. The chain couples TRBV5-1 to TRBJ2-2; 9 bases fit TRBD1. J was trimmed by 4 bases and V by 4 bases; bases with no gene match: 5. The germline V gene has CDR1 SGHRS and CDR2 YFSETQ. This CDR3 has 15 amino acids. CDR3 amino acids: CASSGGTGLTGELFF. CDR3 DNA sequence: TGCGCCAGCAGCGGCGGGACAGGGCTCACCGGGGAGCTGTTTTTT.

The V and J genes are TRBV27 and TRBJ2-1; D may be TRBD2 (7 bases). Per germline, CDR1 MNHEY and CDR2 SMNVEV (reference sequence). The V and J ends lost 2 bases and 6 bases respectively, with 8 bases between them. The CDR3 length is 13 residues. CDR3 sequence (DNA): TGTGCCAGCAGTTTAGCGGGGGCCAATGAGCAGTTCTTC. The encoded protein is CASSLAGANEQFF.

This sequence joins TRBV13 and TRBJ2-4; no clear D. Trimming removed 5 bases at V and 1 base at J, with 9 bases between. Germline V gives CDR1 PRHDT, CDR2 FYEKMQ (reference sequence). The CDR3 has 14 residues. The CDR3 nucleotides are TGTGCCAGCAGCCCTAAAGATGCCAAAAACATTCAGTACTTC. It is translated as CASSPKDAKNIQYF.

The chain carries TRBV23-1 and TRBJ2-7; TRBD2 matches at 8 bases. TRBV23-1 is placed among ORFs of uncertain function. The CDR3 totals 13 residues. The junction had 8 bases not matched to a gene; V was cut back by 8 bases and J by 5 bases. As DNA, the CDR3 is TGCGCCAGCCCAAGCGGGGGTTTCAACGAGCAGTACGTC. As protein: CASPSGGFNEQYV.

CDR3 nucleotides: TGTGCCAGCAGCGGGGGACAGGGGAACTCTGGGGCCAACGTCCTGACTTTC. Translating gives CASSGGQGNSGANVLTF. This chain uses TRBV9 with TRBJ2-6, with 10 bases identical to TRBD1. Germline-derived CDR1 and CDR2 are SGDLS and YYNGEE. The CDR3 has 17 amino acids. Trimming removed 3 bases from V and 0 bases from J; junction bases left unmatched: 3.

The J gene is TRBJ2-7, the V gene TRBV11-3; D is possibly TRBD2 (5 bases). This CDR3 spans 14 amino acids. Germline V CDR1 and CDR2: SGHNT, YENEEA. V lost 0 bases to trimming and J lost 1 base, with 7 bases between them. In DNA, the CDR3 is TGTGCCAGCAGCTTAGATGAGGGATCCTACGAGCAGTACTTC. Translation gives CASSLDEGSYEQYF.

V is TRBV27 and J is TRBJ2-3; 8 nucleotides match TRBD1. Germline assignment: CDR1 MNHEY and CDR2 SMNVEV (reference sequence). The V and J ends lost 5 bases and 3 bases, in that order; junction bases with no gene match: 10. CDR3 length: 16 amino acids. The CDR3 DNA is TGTGCCAGCAGTCATTGGACAGGGAGAGCGACAGATACGCAGTATTTT. Amino acids: CASSHWTGRATDTQYF.